The clone carrying this T cell receptor beta chain was detected once. The antigen is undetermined. The data belong to a study of shared clonotypes between healthy human individuals. Germline loops: CDR1 MGHRA, CDR2 YSYEKL. The trim removed 3 bases at V and 7 bases at J, leaving 14 bases unmatched. CDR3 length: 17 residues. Study-wide results and limits: Clonotypes that were shared across a few donors made up 4.5% to 5% of naive CD4 clonotypes. Rarefaction showed that sequencing of sorted subsets was incomplete (despite large depth). As a rule, naive subsets had a larger estimated richness than memory subsets.

Here immunoSEQ multiplex PCR was the method, and the copy in TCRdb shows in-frame clones only, minus some. The sample carries around 2.5 million clones, over 85% recorded once. CD45RA+ naive and CD45RA-negative memory subsets were separated from CD4+ cells. The chain combines TRBV4-1 with TRBJ2-1; TRBD2 matches 8 bases. The receptor comes from a man between 18 and 35 years old in good health. Some clones in this sample may be carry-over from other donors' samples. The sample comprised naive CD4+ T cells from PBMCs. The subset: CD45RA+ positively selected. The CDR3 region has the DNA TGCGCCAGCAGCCACGCCCCGGGCGCGGGAGGTGTTAATGAGCAGTTCTTC. Translation: CASSHAPGAGGVNEQFF.